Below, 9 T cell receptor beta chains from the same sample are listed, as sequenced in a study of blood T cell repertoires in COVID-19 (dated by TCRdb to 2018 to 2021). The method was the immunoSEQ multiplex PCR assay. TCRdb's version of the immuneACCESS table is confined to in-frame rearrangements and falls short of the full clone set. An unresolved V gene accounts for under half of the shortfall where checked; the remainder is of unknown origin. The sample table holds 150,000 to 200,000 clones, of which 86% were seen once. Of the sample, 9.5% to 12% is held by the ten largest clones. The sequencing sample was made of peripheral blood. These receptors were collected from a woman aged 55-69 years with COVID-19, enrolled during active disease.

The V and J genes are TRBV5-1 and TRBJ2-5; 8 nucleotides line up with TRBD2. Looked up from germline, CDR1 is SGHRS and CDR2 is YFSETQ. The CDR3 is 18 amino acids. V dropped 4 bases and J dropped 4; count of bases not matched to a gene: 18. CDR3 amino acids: CASSPRVAGGPKGETQYF. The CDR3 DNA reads TGCGCCAGCAGCCCCAGGGTGGCGGGGGGCCCGAAGGGAGAGACCCAGTACTTC.

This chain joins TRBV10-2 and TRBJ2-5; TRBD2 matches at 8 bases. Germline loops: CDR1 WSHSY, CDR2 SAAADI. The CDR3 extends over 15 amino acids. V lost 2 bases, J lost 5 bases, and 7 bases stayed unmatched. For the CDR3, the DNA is TGCGCCAGCAGTGAGGGGTCGGGAGGGCCCGAGACCCAGTACTTC. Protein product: CASSEGSGGPETQYF.

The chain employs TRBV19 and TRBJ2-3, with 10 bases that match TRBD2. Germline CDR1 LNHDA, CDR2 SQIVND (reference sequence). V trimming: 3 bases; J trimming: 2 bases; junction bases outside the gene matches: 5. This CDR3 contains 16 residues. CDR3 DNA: TGTGCCAGTAGTATCGCTCTAGCGGGAGTCACAGATACGCAGTATTTT. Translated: CASSIALAGVTDTQYF.

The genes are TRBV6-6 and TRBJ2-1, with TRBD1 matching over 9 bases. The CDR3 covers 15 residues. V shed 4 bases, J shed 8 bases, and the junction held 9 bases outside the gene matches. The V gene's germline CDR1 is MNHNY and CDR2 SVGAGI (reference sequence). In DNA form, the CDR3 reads TGTGCCAGCAGTTTACGGGACAGGGCGAAAGATGAGCAGTTCTTC. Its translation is CASSLRDRAKDEQFF.

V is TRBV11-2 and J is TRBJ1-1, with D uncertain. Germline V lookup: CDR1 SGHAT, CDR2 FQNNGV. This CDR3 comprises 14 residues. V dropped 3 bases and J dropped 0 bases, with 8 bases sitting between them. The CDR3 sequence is CASSLGSMNTEAFF. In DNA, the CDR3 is TGTGCCAGCAGCTTGGGCAGTATGAACACTGAAGCTTTCTTT.

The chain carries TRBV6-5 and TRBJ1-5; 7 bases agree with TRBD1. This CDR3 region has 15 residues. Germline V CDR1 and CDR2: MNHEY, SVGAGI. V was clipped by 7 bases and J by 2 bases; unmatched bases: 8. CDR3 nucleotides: TGTGCCAGCACCCCAGGGGGTTTTGGCAATCAGCCCCAGCATTTT. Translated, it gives CASTPGGFGNQPQHF.

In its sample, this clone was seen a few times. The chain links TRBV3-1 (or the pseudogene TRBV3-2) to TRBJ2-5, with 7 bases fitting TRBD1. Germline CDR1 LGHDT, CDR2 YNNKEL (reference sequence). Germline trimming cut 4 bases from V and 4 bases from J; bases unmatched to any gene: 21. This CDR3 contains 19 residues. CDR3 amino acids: CASSRRQGRRGPGPETQYF. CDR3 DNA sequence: TGTGCCAGCAGCCGCAGACAGGGAAGAAGAGGGCCCGGCCCAGAGACCCAGTACTTC.

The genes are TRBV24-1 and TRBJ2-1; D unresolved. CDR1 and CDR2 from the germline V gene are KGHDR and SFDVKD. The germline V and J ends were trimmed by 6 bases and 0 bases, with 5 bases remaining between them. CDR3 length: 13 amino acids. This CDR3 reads CATSTSSYNEQFF. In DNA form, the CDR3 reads TGTGCCACCAGTACAAGCTCCTACAATGAGCAGTTCTTC.

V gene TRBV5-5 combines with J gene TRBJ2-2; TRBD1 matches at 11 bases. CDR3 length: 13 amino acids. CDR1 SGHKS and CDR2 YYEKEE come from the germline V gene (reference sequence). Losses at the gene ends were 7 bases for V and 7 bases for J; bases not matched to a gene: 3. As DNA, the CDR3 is TGTGCCAGCGGACAGGGGGCGCGCGGGGAGCTGTTTTTT. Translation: CASGQGARGELFF.